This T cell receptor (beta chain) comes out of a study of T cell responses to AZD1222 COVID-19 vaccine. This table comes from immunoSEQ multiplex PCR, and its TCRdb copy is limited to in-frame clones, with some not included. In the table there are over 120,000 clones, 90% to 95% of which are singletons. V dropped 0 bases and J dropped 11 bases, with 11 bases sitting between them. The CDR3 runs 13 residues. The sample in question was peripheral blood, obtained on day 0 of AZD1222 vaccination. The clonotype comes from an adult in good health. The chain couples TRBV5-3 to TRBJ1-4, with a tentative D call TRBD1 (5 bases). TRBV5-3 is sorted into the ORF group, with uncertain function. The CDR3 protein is CARSLGCGGKLFF. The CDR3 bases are TGTGCCAGAAGCTTGGGGTGCGGGGGGAAACTGTTTTTT.